The 23 T cell receptor beta chains below were found in one sample sequenced in a study of T cells in Graves' hyperthyroidism and ophthalmopathy. There were TCR beta CDR3 regions amplified from RNA transcripts. The HTBI set primed first-round TCR CDR3 RT-PCR. A single record per CDR3 protein comes from TCRdb applying MiXCR to the multiplex PCR reads. Found here are about 250,000 distinct CDR3 sequences, approximately 25% of them singletons; the top ten hold 35% to 40%. The specimen sequenced was blood. The receptors were sampled from a woman in her thirties or forties with Graves' ophthalmopathy.

This clonotype was picked up many times. The chain has TRBV5-1 and TRBJ2-7, with a tentative D call TRBD2 (6 bases). Germline V CDR1 and CDR2: SGHRS, YFSETQ. Trimming cost V 4 bases and J 1 base, with 24 bases left between them. CDR3 length: 18 residues. This CDR3 reads CASSIGSGGWEQSYEQYF. The DNA of the CDR3 is TGCGCCAGCAGCATCGGAAGTGGGGGGTGGGAGCAGTCCTACGAGCAGTACTTC. The variable domain in full, with the rest retrieved from reference TRBV5-1 and TRBJ2-7, is KAGVTQTPRYLIKTRGQQVTLSCSPISGHRSVSWYQQTPGQGLQFLFEYFSETQRNKGNFPGRFSGRQFSNSRSEMNVSTLELGDSALYLCASSIGSGGWEQSYEQYFGPGTRLTVT.

For this clonotype: A much more abundant neighbour one base away suggests this may be a read error. V is TRBV5-1 and J is TRBJ2-7, with D hard to call. Germline CDR1 and CDR2: SGHRS and YFSETQ. The CDR3 extends over 13 amino acids. The V and J ends lost 2 bases and 5 bases respectively, with 11 bases between them. In DNA, the CDR3 is TGCGCCAGCAGCTTAGGACGGAACGACGAGCAGTACTTC. It is translated as CASSLGRNDEQYF.

The V gene is TRBV12-3 or TRBV12-4, the J gene TRBJ1-2; the D is unclear. The V and J ends lost 6 bases and 5 bases respectively, with 16 bases between them. CDR3 length equals 14 residues. The chain's CDR3 is CASRKSLLGYGYTF. The CDR3 DNA follows: TGTGCCAGCAGAAAATCCCTTTTGGGATATGGCTACACCTTC.

This clonotype has ten or more counts. The DNA for the CDR3 is TGTGCCAGCAAGCAGTTCGGGCAGCCCCAGCATTTT. Encoded protein: CASKQFGQPQHF. The chain joins TRBV2 to TRBJ1-5, with unresolved D. The germline V and J ends were trimmed by 7 bases and 7 bases, with 11 bases remaining between them. This CDR3 spans 12 amino acids. Looked up from germline, CDR1 is SNHLY and CDR2 is FYNNEI. Full variable domain (remainder filled in from reference TRBV2 and TRBJ1-5): EPEVTQTPSHQVTQMGQEVILRCVPISNHLYFYWYRQILGQKVEFLVSFYNNEISEKSEIFDDQFSVERPDGSNFTLKIRSTKLEDSAMYFCASKQFGQPQHFGDGTRLSIL.

This clonotype was recorded many times. This chain uses TRBV7-8 with TRBJ2-7; a possible D gene is TRBD2 (6 bases). This CDR3 has 15 residues. Per the germline V gene, CDR1 is SGHVS and CDR2 is FQNEAQ. The ends were cut back, 5 bases at V and 2 bases at J, with 16 bases in the middle. The CDR3, as DNA: TGTGCCAGCAGCGCCCGGCGGAGCGGGCCCTACGAGCAGTACTTC. This codes for CASSARRSGPYEQYF. The full variable domain, in which reference TRBV7-8 and TRBJ2-7 provide the parts outside the CDR3, is GAGVSQSPRYKVAKRGQDVALRCDPISGHVSLFWYQQALGQGPEFLTYFQNEAQLDKSGLPSDRFFAERPEGSVSTLKIQRTQQEDSAVYLCASSARRSGPYEQYFGPGTRLTVT.

In this sample, this clonotype turned up many times. The V call is TRBV11-2, the J call TRBJ1-1; 11 bases are a match to TRBD1. Trimming took 3 bases from V and 5 from J; bases not matched to a gene: 5. Germline V lookup: CDR1 SGHAT, CDR2 FQNNGV. The CDR3 spans 15 residues. The CDR3 region has the DNA TGTGCCAGCAGCTTGGACAGGGGGCTTTATACTGAAGCTTTCTTT. Encoded protein: CASSLDRGLYTEAFF.

The chain carries TRBV7-2 and TRBJ2-5; D gene ambiguous. V lost 9 bases and J 4 bases, leaving 18 bases between the germline ends. CDR3 length: 14 amino acids. Looked up from germline, CDR1 is SGHTA and CDR2 is FQGNSA. The CDR3 coding sequence is TGTGCCAGTAGTATAATGCTGGGTCGAGAGACCCAGTACTTC. Translating gives CASSIMLGRETQYF.

This rearrangement joins TRBV2 to TRBJ1-1, with 7 bases that match TRBD1. The V gene's germline CDR1 is SNHLY and CDR2 FYNNEI. This CDR3 comprises 18 residues. Trimming took 3 bases from V and 3 from J; bases not matched to a gene: 16. The CDR3 region is CASSDFPGDRVGDTEAFF. CDR3 DNA sequence: TGTGCCAGCAGTGATTTCCCGGGTGACAGGGTAGGTGACACTGAAGCTTTCTTT.

This clonotype came up many times. The V and J genes are TRBV2 and TRBJ1-1, with D possibly being TRBD1 (6 bases). Trimming removed 5 bases from V and 4 bases from J, with 17 bases in between. CDR1 and CDR2 (germline): SNHLY, FYNNEI. This CDR3 region has 15 residues. CDR3: CASSKNREWGTEAFF. In nucleotides, the CDR3 is TGTGCCAGCAGTAAGAACAGGGAATGGGGCACTGAAGCTTTCTTT.

This clonotype was seen ten or more times. The chain couples TRBV6-1 to TRBJ2-5; TRBD2 agrees at 10 bases. Trimming cost V 3 bases and J 0 bases; bases outside gene matches: 7. The CDR3 has 17 amino acids. Germline values: CDR1 MNHNS, CDR2 SASEGT. The CDR3 reads CASSDPFSGGNQETQYF. The CDR3 nucleotides read TGTGCCAGCAGTGACCCCTTTAGCGGGGGGAACCAAGAGACCCAGTACTTC.

There are many counts of this clonotype. This chain uses TRBV7-3 with TRBJ2-7; TRBD2 matches 12 bases. Germline CDR1 reads SGHTA; CDR2 reads FQGTGA. The J segment lost 5 bases and the V segment lost 1 base, leaving 3 bases of the junction unmatched. This CDR3 is built from 15 residues. This chain's CDR3 is CASSLRGLAGDEQYF. CDR3 bases: TGTGCCAGCAGCTTAAGGGGACTAGCGGGCGACGAGCAGTACTTC.

The count of this clonotype is one. The genes are TRBV28 and TRBJ2-7; D might be TRBD1 (6 bases). The CDR3 length is 13 residues. Trimming left V 11 bases short and J 0 bases short, with 14 bases between. From germline, CDR1 is MDHEN and CDR2 SYDVKM. The CDR3 region is CAAQGLSSYEQYF. CDR3 bases: TGTGCCGCCCAGGGGCTTAGCTCCTACGAGCAGTACTTC.

This clonotype has at least ten counts. The J gene is TRBJ2-4, the V gene TRBV6-2 or TRBV6-3; TRBD2 agrees at 8 bases. The CDR3 consists of 15 residues. V gave up 6 bases and J gave up 6 bases; unmatched junction bases: 10. Germline CDR1 and CDR2: MNHEY and SVGEGT. CDR3 protein: CASSRAGVEPNIQYF. DNA of the CDR3: TGTGCCAGCAGCCGAGCGGGAGTCGAGCCAAACATTCAGTACTTC.

Ten or more counts support this clonotype. The CDR3 loop reads CATSRPLGDGYTF. The CDR3 region has the DNA TGTGCCACCAGCAGACCCTTGGGAGATGGCTACACCTTC. V and J are TRBV15 and TRBJ1-2; D is uncertain. CDR1 is LNHNV, CDR2 YYDKDF, per germline (reference sequence). CDR3 length equals 13 residues. Trimming shortened V by 2 bases and J by 6 bases, and 10 bases separated the two germline ends.

This clonotype was seen ten or more times. The gene calls are TRBV9 and TRBJ2-2; 10 bases line up with TRBD2. J lost 5 bases, V lost 7 bases, and 8 bases had no gene match. The germline CDR1 and CDR2 sequences are SGDLS and YYNGEE. The CDR3 consists of 15 residues. The CDR3 DNA reads as TGTGCCAGCTCTGGTAGCGGGAGGCCGACCGGGGAGCTGTTTTTT. Translation gives CASSGSGRPTGELFF.

The gene calls are TRBV11-3 and TRBJ2-2, with D tentatively TRBD2 (5 bases). The CDR3 extends over 14 amino acids. Between the trimmed V and J ends, which lost 7 bases and 4 bases, there was a span of 13 bases. Germline-derived CDR1 and CDR2 are SGHNT and YENEEA. The CDR3 here is CASTQLRGTGELFF. CDR3 nucleotides: TGTGCCAGCACCCAGCTTCGGGGCACCGGGGAGCTGTTTTTT.

This clonotype was seen ten or more times. The CDR3 DNA reads as TGTGCCAGCAGTCGACCCGGGGGTACTATTGTCGACTATGGCTACACCTTC. Translated: CASSRPGGTIVDYGYTF. J is TRBJ1-2 and V is TRBV28, with D maybe TRBD1 (5 bases). Germline V gene data show CDR1 as MDHEN and CDR2 as SYDVKM. CDR3 length: 17 amino acids. V shed 5 bases and J shed 3 bases, with 22 bases lying between them.

This rearrangement joins TRBV6-5 to TRBJ2-5, with TRBD2 matching 8 bases. Germline trimming cut 2 bases from V and 1 base from J; bases unmatched to any gene: 6. CDR3 length: 16 amino acids. Germline V CDR1 and CDR2: MNHEY, SVGAGI. This chain's CDR3 is CASSYGVAGFQETQYF. The DNA for the CDR3 is TGTGCCAGCAGTTACGGGGTAGCGGGGTTCCAAGAGACCCAGTACTTC.

This sequence joins TRBV12-5 and TRBJ2-1, with TRBD1 as a possible D gene (7 bases). CDR1 and CDR2 from the germline V gene are LGHNT and FRNRAP. The ends were cut back, 4 bases at V and 4 bases at J, with 14 bases in the middle. This CDR3 has 15 amino acids. The CDR3 DNA sequence: TGTGCTAGTGGTTCCATCCAGGGGGGATACAATGAGCAGTTCTTC. It is translated as CASGSIQGGYNEQFF.

The V gene is TRBV6-5, the J gene TRBJ2-7; 10 bases agree with TRBD2. Germline-derived CDR1 and CDR2 are MNHEY and SVGAGI. CDR3 length equals 17 residues. Trimming removed 2 bases from V and 3 bases from J; junction bases left unmatched: 10. The chain's CDR3 is CASSYGLAGVGRYEQYF. The DNA of the CDR3 is TGTGCCAGCAGTTACGGGCTAGCGGGAGTGGGTCGCTACGAGCAGTACTTC.

This clonotype has ten or more counts. This rearrangement joins TRBV7-8 to TRBJ1-1; 7 nucleotides align to TRBD1. The CDR3 length is 15 residues. CDR1 SGHVS and CDR2 FQNEAQ come from the germline V gene. Germline trimming cut 5 bases from V and 1 base from J; bases unmatched to any gene: 7. The CDR3 loop reads CASSPGTAENTEAFF. The DNA for the CDR3 is TGTGCCAGCAGCCCAGGGACAGCAGAGAACACTGAAGCTTTCTTT.

The V gene is TRBV30, the J gene TRBJ1-2, with D perhaps matching TRBD1 (5 bases). Trimming pared 4 bases from V and 5 bases from J, leaving 11 bases between. CDR1 is GTSNPN, CDR2 SVGIG, per germline (reference sequence). The CDR3 spans 12 residues. CDR3 in DNA: TGTGCCTGGACGGAGGGGCTTTATGGCTACACCTTC. This translates into CAWTEGLYGYTF.

This chain joins TRBV28 and TRBJ1-2; the D gene is possibly TRBD1 (6 bases). CDR3 size: 12 residues. Trimming took off 2 bases at V and 7 bases at J, with 8 bases between the two ends. Germline assignment: CDR1 MDHEN and CDR2 SYDVKM. The CDR3 is CASSLIGGGYTF. DNA of the CDR3: TGTGCCAGCAGTTTAATAGGGGGTGGCTACACCTTC.